One sample yielded the 20 T cell receptor beta chains listed below, sequenced in a study of shared clonotypes between healthy human individuals. Produced via immunoSEQ multiplex PCR; TCRdb's table is partial and in-frame only. The sample contains fewer than 1.8 million clones, approximately 98.5% of which appear only once. Material: naive CD4+ T cells sorted from blood. The sample's subset: CD45RA+ positively selected. The receptors derive from a man aged 25 to 40 in good health.

This clone has just one count. The chain employs TRBV6-1 and TRBJ1-1; D perhaps matches TRBD1 (5 bases). The CDR3 spans 14 residues. V lost 7 bases and J 3 bases, leaving 15 bases between the germline ends. Germline CDR1 and CDR2: MNHNS and SASEGT. The CDR3 coding sequence is TGTGCCAGCAATCAGGGAGGTCAGGACACTGAAGCTTTCTTT. Translated, it gives CASNQGGQDTEAFF.

The chain couples TRBV27 to TRBJ2-7, with D perhaps TRBD1 (5 bases). Germline CDR1 and CDR2: MNHEY and SMNVEV (reference sequence). The germline V and J ends were trimmed by 1 base and 0 bases, with 16 bases remaining between them. CDR3 length equals 17 residues. The CDR3 protein is CASSLWPGAPSSYEQYF. The CDR3 DNA sequence: TGTGCCAGCAGTTTATGGCCTGGGGCTCCCAGCTCCTACGAGCAGTACTTC.

This clone came up once. This chain joins TRBV5-6 and TRBJ2-7; D is ambiguous. This CDR3 region has 14 residues. Germline V gene sequence: CDR1 SGHDT, CDR2 YYEEEE. Trimming removed 5 bases at V and 1 base at J, with 13 bases between. Here the CDR3 DNA reads TGTGCCAGCAGATTTGGGCGAGTATCCTACGAGCAGTACTTC. The encoded protein is CASRFGRVSYEQYF.

The chain's CDR3 is CASSEANQGGLYGYTF. DNA of the CDR3: TGTGCCAGCAGTGAAGCGAACCAAGGGGGCCTCTATGGCTACACCTTC. The V call is TRBV2, the J call TRBJ1-2, with 7 bases aligning to TRBD1. Germline V CDR1 and CDR2: SNHLY, FYNNEI. The CDR3 extends over 16 amino acids. J was trimmed by 4 bases and V by 0 bases; bases with no gene match: 8.

This sequence joins TRBV9 and TRBJ2-2, with TRBD1 matching over 8 bases. The CDR3 runs to 16 residues. V shed 3 bases and J 4 bases; nucleotides not matched to a gene: 8. The germline gives CDR1 SGDLS, CDR2 YYNGEE. The CDR3 DNA reads TGTGCCAGCAGCGAGTCGGGACAGGTGCGCACCGGGGAGCTGTTTTTT. Its protein is CASSESGQVRTGELFF.

This sequence joins TRBV5-1 and TRBJ2-1; 13 positions agree with TRBD2. CDR1 and CDR2 from the germline V gene are SGHRS and YFSETQ. J was trimmed by 8 bases and V by 5 bases; bases with no gene match: 13. This CDR3 contains 17 residues. The CDR3 region is CASRRTSGSPRGHEQFF. For the CDR3, the DNA is TGCGCCAGCAGGAGGACTAGCGGGAGTCCAAGGGGACATGAGCAGTTCTTC.

In this sample, this clone turned up once. The J gene is TRBJ2-4, the V gene TRBV30, with D tentatively TRBD1 (6 bases). The germline gives CDR1 GTSNPN, CDR2 SVGIG (reference sequence). Trimming took 6 bases from V and 12 from J, leaving 18 bases between them. This CDR3 comprises 12 residues. CDR3 DNA sequence: TGTGCCTGTTCCCGGCCACGACAGGATCAGTACTTC. This encodes CACSRPRQDQYF.

In DNA form, the CDR3 reads TGTGCCAGTAGGTTAGCGGAGTACCGCTACAATGAGCAGTTCTTC. It yields the protein CASRLAEYRYNEQFF. The chain joins TRBV19 to TRBJ2-1, with D maybe TRBD2 (6 bases). V gave up 6 bases and J gave up 3 bases, with 15 bases separating them. The CDR3 is 15 amino acids. CDR1 and CDR2 (germline): LNHDA, SQIVND (reference sequence).

The chain combines TRBV29-1 with TRBJ1-1; D is unresolved. Trimming took 0 bases from V and 6 from J, leaving 11 bases between them. The length of the CDR3 is 13 residues. Per the germline V gene, CDR1 is SQVTM and CDR2 is ANQGSEA. The CDR3 loop is CSVEDSGLAEAFF. For the CDR3, the DNA is TGCAGCGTTGAAGATTCGGGATTGGCTGAAGCTTTCTTT. Based on the CDR3 plus reference TRBV29-1 and TRBJ1-1, the full variable domain is SAVISQKPSRDICQRGTSLTIQCQVDSQVTMMFWYRQQPGQSLTLIATANQGSEATYESGFVIDKFPISRPNLTFSTLTVSNMSPEDSSIYLCSVEDSGLAEAFFGQGTRLTVV.

For this clone: Other DNA sequences in the sample encode the same CDR3. The V and J genes are TRBV7-2 and TRBJ2-7; D unresolved. Germline-derived CDR1 and CDR2 are SGHTA and FQGNSA. V gave up 1 base and J gave up 0 bases, with 4 bases separating them. The CDR3 totals 13 residues. The CDR3 here is CASSLVPSYEQYF. The CDR3 nucleotides are TGTGCCAGCAGCTTAGTCCCCTCCTACGAGCAGTACTTC.

This chain joins TRBV30 and TRBJ2-6; 7 positions match TRBD1. V gave up 7 bases and J gave up 0 bases; unmatched junction bases: 12. This CDR3 is 17 amino acids long. CDR1 and CDR2 (germline): GTSNPN, SVGIG (reference sequence). This CDR3 is CASAQGSFSSGANVLTF. CDR3 nucleotides: TGTGCCTCTGCACAGGGGTCTTTTTCCTCTGGGGCCAACGTCCTGACTTTC. The whole variable domain, filled in from reference TRBV30 and TRBJ2-6, reads SQTIHQWPATLVQPVGSPLSLECTVEGTSNPNLYWYRQAAGRGLQLLFYSVGIGQISSEVPQNLSASRPQDRQFILSSKKLLLSDSGFYLCASAQGSFSSGANVLTFGAGSRLTVL.

This clone has a single count. The sample contains more than one DNA sequence encoding this CDR3. The CDR3 loop reads CASSRGSYNEQFF. CDR3 sequence (DNA): TGTGCCAGTAGCCGGGGCTCCTACAATGAGCAGTTCTTC. The J gene is TRBJ2-1, the V gene TRBV19; possibly TRBD2 for D (5 bases). V lost 6 bases and J lost 0, with 6 bases in between. The germline V gene encodes CDR1 LNHDA and CDR2 SQIVND (reference sequence). The CDR3 consists of 13 residues.

CDR3 sequence reads: CASSFVLKGVGGYTF. For the CDR3, the DNA is TGTGCCAGCAGCTTCGTGTTAAAAGGGGTCGGTGGCTACACCTTC. The genes are TRBV5-6 and TRBJ1-2; possible D gene TRBD1, 5 bases. Trimming took off 2 bases at V and 7 bases at J, with 18 bases between the two ends. Per germline, CDR1 SGHDT and CDR2 YYEEEE. The CDR3 spans 15 residues. The full variable domain, rest sourced from reference TRBV5-6 and TRBJ1-2, is DAGVTQSPTHLIKTRGQQVTLRCSPKSGHDTVSWYQQALGQGPQFIFQYYEEEERQRGNFPDRFSGHQFPNYSSELNVNALLLGDSALYLCASSFVLKGVGGYTFGSGTRLTVV.

The chain couples TRBV19 to TRBJ2-2; D call uncertain. Between the trimmed V and J ends, which lost 1 base and 0 bases, there was a span of 9 bases. Per the germline V gene, CDR1 is LNHDA and CDR2 is SQIVND (reference sequence). The CDR3 is 16 residues long. The CDR3: CASSIARQTNTGELFF. The CDR3 nucleotides read TGTGCCAGTAGTATAGCAAGGCAGACGAACACCGGGGAGCTGTTTTTT.

The genes are TRBV19 and TRBJ2-1; D is uncertain. Germline V CDR1 and CDR2: LNHDA, SQIVND (reference sequence). The CDR3 contains 13 residues. V was cut by 0 bases and J by 12 bases, with 12 bases left in between. CDR3 residues: CASSIDPAFAQFF. The CDR3 coding sequence is TGTGCCAGTAGTATAGACCCCGCTTTTGCGCAGTTCTTC.

V is TRBV4-3 and J is TRBJ2-1; the match to TRBD1 covers 8 bases. Trimming at V came to 1 base and at J to 4 bases, leaving 6 bases not matched to a gene. CDR1 and CDR2 (germline): LGHNA, YSLEER. The CDR3 runs to 16 residues. CDR3 region: CASSQAEDRAYNEQFF. Here the CDR3 DNA reads TGCGCCAGCAGCCAAGCCGAGGACAGGGCGTACAATGAGCAGTTCTTC.

The J gene is TRBJ1-5, the V gene TRBV18; 7 bases agree with TRBD1. This CDR3 comprises 15 residues. Losses at the gene ends were 3 bases for V and 2 bases for J; bases not matched to a gene: 4. The germline CDR1 and CDR2 sequences are KGHSH and LQKENI. CDR3 coding DNA: TGTGCCAGCTCACCGAGCCAGGGGGGCAATCAGCCCCAGCATTTT. It codes for CASSPSQGGNQPQHF. The full variable domain, in which reference TRBV18 and TRBJ1-5 provide the parts outside the CDR3, is NAGVMQNPRHLVRRRGQEARLRCSPMKGHSHVYWYRQLPEEGLKFMVYLQKENIIDESGMPKERFSAEFPKEGPSILRIQQVVRGDSAAYFCASSPSQGGNQPQHFGDGTRLSIL.

This clone appeared once. As DNA, the CDR3 is TGCGCCAGCAGCCAAGGGGAGTATAGCAATCAGCCCCAGCATTTT. Translation gives CASSQGEYSNQPQHF. V is TRBV5-1 and J is TRBJ1-5; perhaps TRBD1 as D (5 bases). V was clipped by 4 bases and J by 0 bases, with 11 bases between them. The CDR3 is 15 amino acids. In germline, CDR1 is SGHRS, CDR2 YFSETQ.

The gene calls are TRBV7-2 and TRBJ1-1; D gene uncertain. The germline CDR1 and CDR2 sequences are SGHTA and FQGNSA. Trimming left V 1 base short and J 5 bases short, with 5 bases between. The CDR3 runs to 12 residues. The CDR3 sequence: CASSLEATEAFF. DNA of the CDR3: TGTGCCAGCAGCTTAGAGGCTACTGAAGCTTTCTTT.

The V and J genes are TRBV7-2 and TRBJ1-1; TRBD1 agrees at 8 bases. The CDR3 totals 14 residues. Germline V CDR1 and CDR2: SGHTA, FQGNSA. V lost 0 bases to trimming and J lost 4 bases; unmatched junction nucleotides: 1. The CDR3 loop is CASSLATGGTEAFF. In DNA, the CDR3 is TGTGCCAGCAGCTTAGCCACAGGGGGCACTGAAGCTTTCTTT. The variable domain in full, with the rest retrieved from reference TRBV7-2 and TRBJ1-1, is GAGVSQSPSNKVTEKGKDVELRCDPISGHTALYWYRQSLGQGLEFLIYFQGNSAPDKSGLPSDRFSAERTGGSVSTLTIQRTQQEDSAVYLCASSLATGGTEAFFGQGTRLTVV.